A selection of T cell receptor beta chains follows, all from one sample in a study of blood T cell repertoires in COVID-19. The table came from immunoSEQ multiplex PCR; TCRdb's copy has only in-frame clones and leaves some out. The top ten clones hold around 5.6% of a sample with some 120,000 clones, around 83% of them seen once. Sequenced input: peripheral blood. The receptor source for this set is a man aged 80 or over with active or convalescent COVID-19. Both conserved end residues are part of each CDR3. Fields, in order: D gene, clone size, V gene, J gene, CDR3 DNA, CDR3 protein. D genes are given only for firm matches. Some rows have no size entry. The others give once, few or many, or a class for an expanded clone.

TRBD2	few	TRBV10-3	TRBJ2-7	TGTGCCATCAGCGCTAGCGGGTTCTACGAGCAGTACTTC	CAISASGFYEQYF
.	.	TRBV5-1	TRBJ2-5	TGCGCCAGCAGCTTGGGGCTAGAAGAGACCCAGTACTTC	CASSLGLEETQYF
.	.	TRBV7-9	TRBJ1-2	TGTGCCAGCAGCTTATTGGAAGTGGGGACTCAGTCATATGGCTACACCTTC	CASSLLEVGTQSYGYTF
.	.	TRBV6-5	TRBJ1-2	TGTGCCAGCAGCGCGCGGGTCTCGGATGGCTACACCTTC	CASSARVSDGYTF
.	.	TRBV5-1	TRBJ1-1	TGCGCCAGCAGTCCGCCCGGGGCCGGGGGCACTGAAGCTTTCTTT	CASSPPGAGGTEAFF
TRBD1	.	TRBV4-1	TRBJ1-5	TGCGCCAGCAGCCAAGATCCCCAGGGGGGAAATCAGCCCCAGCATTTT	CASSQDPQGGNQPQHF
TRBD1	many	TRBV5-4	TRBJ1-5	TGTGCCAGCAGCTCTCAACAGGGGGCTTATGGCAATCAGCCCCAGCATTTT	CASSSQQGAYGNQPQHF
TRBD1	.	TRBV6-2/TRBV6-3	TRBJ2-1	TGTGCCAGCAGTTACTCCGGGGACAGTGGCCTGTTCTTC	CASSYSGDSGLFF
.	.	TRBV6-5	TRBJ1-2	TGTGCCAGCAGTTACTCAGTCTCAGGGGATGGTGGCTACACCTTC	CASSYSVSGDGGYTF
.	.	TRBV4-1	TRBJ2-2	TGCGCCAGCAGCCAAGCCGAACTTAGAACCGGGGAGCTGTTTTTT	CASSQAELRTGELFF
.	.	TRBV27	TRBJ1-3	TGTGCCAGCAGCCCCGACAGAGGTCCCTCTGGAAACACCATATATTTT	CASSPDRGPSGNTIYF
.	.	TRBV7-2	TRBJ2-5	TGTGCCAGCAGCAGAGTAGGGCGGGGGCTAGAGACCCAGTACTTC	CASSRVGRGLETQYF
TRBD2	.	TRBV7-9	TRBJ2-1	TGTGCCAGCAGCCCACCTTTTCGACTAGCGGGGACAAACAATGAGCAGTTCTTC	CASSPPFRLAGTNNEQFF
.	.	TRBV5-1	TRBJ2-2	TGCGCCAGCAACGGGGGAGGCGGGGAGCTGTTTTTT	CASNGGGGELFF
TRBD1	.	TRBV10-3	TRBJ1-2	TGTGCCATCAGTCCCGGACAGGATGCTAACTATGGCTACACCTTC	CAISPGQDANYGYTF
.	few	TRBV7-8	TRBJ2-7	TGTGCCAGCAGCTCCGGGACACTTTACGAGCAGTACTTC	CASSSGTLYEQYF
TRBD1	few	TRBV19	TRBJ2-2	TGTGCCAGTAGCAGGGGGCAGGGCACCGGGGAGCTGTTTTTT	CASSRGQGTGELFF
.	.	TRBV7-2	TRBJ1-1	TGTGCCAGCAGCTTGGGGCAGCTACTGAACACTGAAGCTTTCTTT	CASSLGQLLNTEAFF
TRBD2	.	TRBV5-3	TRBJ2-1	TGTGCCAGAAGTCTTTCGGCTAGCGGTTACATCTCCTACAATGAGCAGTTCTTC	CARSLSASGYISYNEQFF
TRBD1	.	TRBV9	TRBJ2-7	TGTGCCAGCAGCGTAGACGTGGGGACAGGGGTTTCAGAGCAGTACTTC	CASSVDVGTGVSEQYF
.	.	TRBV28	TRBJ1-6	TGTGCCAGCAAAACGGGGGGTCTTAATTCACCCCTCCACTTT	CASKTGGLNSPLHF
TRBD1	.	TRBV4-3	TRBJ1-5	TGCGCCAACACCGTCCCAGGACAGGGGGGGGACGGCAATCAGCCCCAGCATTTT	CANTVPGQGGDGNQPQHF
.	.	TRBV6-5	TRBJ2-7	TGTGCCAGCAGCGTTGCATCTGCTACGGGCGAGCAGTACTTC	CASSVASATGEQYF
.	few	TRBV5-1	TRBJ1-2	TGCGCCAGCAGCTTGGACACAGCTAACTATGGCTACACCTTC	CASSLDTANYGYTF
TRBD1	.	TRBV18	TRBJ2-2	TGTGCCAGCTCCGACGCGACAGGGGTGGACACCGGGGAGCTGTTTTTT	CASSDATGVDTGELFF
.	once	TRBV10-1	TRBJ1-2	TGCGCCAGCAGTGAGTCGATTTCAGGTTCGGGCTACACCTTC	CASSESISGSGYTF
.	.	TRBV11-2	TRBJ2-2	TGTGCCAGCAGCTTATCTGTTGCCGGGGAGCTGTTTTTT	CASSLSVAGELFF
.	.	TRBV4-3	TRBJ1-1	TGCGCCAGCAGCCAAGATCTGAGGCAGGGGAACACTGAAGCTTTCTTT	CASSQDLRQGNTEAFF
TRBD1	.	TRBV3-1/TRBV3-2	TRBJ1-6	TGTGCCAGCAGCCAAGATCCCGGGACAGAAGATAATTCACCCCTCCACTTT	CASSQDPGTEDNSPLHF
TRBD1	.	TRBV4-1	TRBJ2-7	TGCGCCAGCAGCCTTTCCGGGACAGGGGCCTACGAGCAGTACTTC	CASSLSGTGAYEQYF
.	few	TRBV9	TRBJ2-1	TGTGCCAGCAGCAAGCTCGGGGGGCCAACCTACAATGAGCAGTTCTTC	CASSKLGGPTYNEQFF
TRBD2	.	TRBV4-1	TRBJ2-5	TGCGCCAGCAGCCAACTGGGAGGGGCCGCCAGGGAGACCCAGTACTTC	CASSQLGGAARETQYF
.	.	TRBV4-3	TRBJ2-6	TGCGCCAGCAGCCAAGATCTCACGGGTTTCTCTGGGGCCAACGTCCTGACTTTC	CASSQDLTGFSGANVLTF
TRBD2	.	TRBV7-6	TRBJ2-1	TGTGCCAGCAGCCCCGAGGGAGGGATCTCGATATTGGAGCAGTTCTTC	CASSPEGGISILEQFF
TRBD2	.	TRBV4-2	TRBJ2-3	TGTGCCAGCAGCCCCGGGACTAGCGGGGGGATCAGTGGAAATACGCAGTATTTT	CASSPGTSGGISGNTQYF
TRBD1	.	TRBV14	TRBJ1-6	TGTGCCAGCAGCCTTGGGACAGGGGCCGCTAGGACCCTCCACTTT	CASSLGTGAARTLHF
.	.	TRBV7-2	TRBJ1-4	TGTGCCAGCAGCTTAGCAGGGTACTCGCGGGGAAAACTGTTTTTT	CASSLAGYSRGKLFF
TRBD2	.	TRBV7-9	TRBJ2-5	TGTGCCAGCAGCTTTGGGACTAGCGTGGAGACCCAGTACTTC	CASSFGTSVETQYF
.	.	TRBV11-2	TRBJ1-1	TGTGCCAGCAGCTCACAGCCGGGACAGAACACTGAAGCTTTCTTT	CASSSQPGQNTEAFF
TRBD1	once	TRBV7-6	TRBJ2-2	TGTGCCAGCAGCGTAGGGACAGTTACGAACACCGGGGAGCTGTTTTTT	CASSVGTVTNTGELFF
.	.	TRBV11-2	TRBJ1-1	TGTGCCAGCAGTTCACAGTCGACCACTGAAGCTTTCTTT	CASSSQSTTEAFF
.	.	TRBV6-5	TRBJ2-1	TGTGCCAGCCAACGGGTATACAATGAGCAGTTCTTC	CASQRVYNEQFF
.	once	TRBV20-1	TRBJ1-2	TGCAGTGCTAGAGACACGGTTGGCTACACCTTC	CSARDTVGYTF
.	once	TRBV18	TRBJ1-2	TGTGCCAGCTCAACTTCAGGCAACTATGGCTACACCTTC	CASSTSGNYGYTF
TRBD1	.	TRBV5-4	TRBJ1-2	TGTGCCAGCACCCGGGGACAGGATCCTTATGGCTACACCTTC	CASTRGQDPYGYTF
TRBD1	.	TRBV13	TRBJ1-2	TGTGCCAGCAGCTTACAGGGGGATGGCTACACCTTC	CASSLQGDGYTF
TRBD2	.	TRBV11-1	TRBJ2-2	TGTGCCAGCAGCTTAAACGCGGGGGGCCTCACCGGGGAGCTGTTTTTT	CASSLNAGGLTGELFF
.	once	TRBV2	TRBJ1-6	TGTGCCAGCAGCGCCATGGGGCGCAATTCACCCCTCCACTTT	CASSAMGRNSPLHF
.	.	TRBV6-2/TRBV6-3	TRBJ2-2	TGTGCCAGCAGTCATGACAGTCCCCAGGTAGCCCTGTTTTTT	CASSHDSPQVALFF
TRBD2	.	TRBV6-2/TRBV6-3	TRBJ2-1	TGTGCCAGCAGCCTTCGGACTAGCGGGGGCCGTAGCTCCTACAATGAGCAGTTCTTC	CASSLRTSGGRSSYNEQFF
TRBD1	.	TRBV11-1	TRBJ1-4	TGTGCCAGCAGCCGGACAGGAGCCCCTGAAAAACTGTTTTTT	CASSRTGAPEKLFF